The 7 T cell receptor beta chains below were found in one sample sequenced in a study of blood T cell repertoires in COVID-19. Assay used: immunoSEQ multiplex PCR; TCRdb lists only in-frame clones, some missing. Among some 230,000 clones, about 80% were seen once, and the ten largest hold approximately 3%. The material sequenced was peripheral blood. Receptors originate from a woman under 40 who had recovered from COVID-19.

The V and J genes are TRBV27 and TRBJ2-5; the D gene is possibly TRBD2 (5 bases). The V end was cut by 3 bases, the J end by 0 bases, with 8 bases between. Germline V CDR1 and CDR2: MNHEY, SMNVEV (reference sequence). This CDR3 has 14 residues. CDR3 sequence (DNA): TGTGCCAGCAGTTTGCGGGCATACCAAGAGACCCAGTACTTC. It yields the protein CASSLRAYQETQYF.

The chain employs TRBV18 and TRBJ2-1; D is possibly TRBD2 (6 bases). Germline loops: CDR1 KGHSH, CDR2 LQKENI. The V end lost 1 base, the J end lost 7 bases, and 8 bases lay between the germline ends. The CDR3 loop spans 13 amino acids. The CDR3, as DNA: TGTGCCAGCTCACCACAGACTAGAAATGAGCAGTTCTTC. Its protein is CASSPQTRNEQFF.

V is TRBV12-5 and J is TRBJ2-1; the D gene is possibly TRBD2 (8 bases). The V gene lost 9 bases and the J gene lost 5 bases, with 17 bases spanning the gap. CDR1 LGHNT and CDR2 FRNRAP come from the germline V gene. The CDR3 is 14 amino acids. The CDR3 DNA reads TGTGCTAGCTCAGGGGGACTAGGGCACAATGAGCAGTTCTTC. This encodes CASSGGLGHNEQFF.

The DNA for the CDR3 is TGCGCCAGCAGCCAGGAGCGGACTGCCTACGAGCAGTACTTC. Encoded protein: CASSQERTAYEQYF. This sequence joins TRBV4-1 and TRBJ2-7; maybe TRBD2 (5 bases). Trimming removed 3 bases at V and 2 bases at J, with 11 bases between. CDR1 MGHRA and CDR2 YSYEKL come from the germline V gene. The CDR3 totals 14 residues.

The chain employs TRBV6-4 and TRBJ1-2, with TRBD1 matching over 10 bases. Germline V lookup: CDR1 MRHNA, CDR2 SNTAGT. CDR3 length: 14 amino acids. V was pared by 6 bases and J by 3 bases, with 4 bases of the junction left unmatched. CDR3: CASRGTGVDYGYTF. The CDR3 region has the DNA TGTGCCAGCAGAGGGACAGGGGTGGACTATGGCTACACCTTC.

The V gene is TRBV24-1, the J gene TRBJ1-2, with unresolved D. This CDR3 region has 14 residues. The V and J ends lost 3 bases and 8 bases respectively, with 15 bases between them. The germline V gene encodes CDR1 KGHDR and CDR2 SFDVKD. In DNA form, the CDR3 reads TGTGCCACCAGTGATCAAAGAGGTCAAGGAGGCTACACCTTC. Protein: CATSDQRGQGGYTF.

The rearrangement links TRBV28 to TRBJ1-1; D unclear. Germline V CDR1 and CDR2: MDHEN, SYDVKM. V lost 3 bases, J lost 4 bases, and 12 bases lay in between. This CDR3 contains 14 residues. The CDR3 coding sequence is TGTGCCAGCAGTTTGTCTCTAGACGGCACTGAAGCTTTCTTT. Its translation is CASSLSLDGTEAFF.